This is a list of T cell receptor beta chains from one sample in a study of CD8 T cells in Susac syndrome. Each CDR3 protein gets one entry after TCRdb re-called the immunoSEQ multiplex PCR reads with MiXCR. The repertoire holds 100,000 to 150,000 distinct CDR3 sequences, with about 94% as singletons. Sequencing was performed on CD8+ T cells from PBMCs. The receptor source for this set is a human donor with Susac syndrome. The CDR3 runs from the conserved cysteine through the conserved F or W. Fields, in order: D gene, V gene, J gene, clone size, CDR3 DNA, CDR3 protein. The D gene is left open where the match is weak. Clone size is shown for a subset of rows, as once, few, many or a class of expanded clone.

TRBD2,TRBV29-1,TRBJ2-3,NA,TGCAGCGTCCTCGGACTAGCGGGAGCGAAGACAGATACGCAGTATTTT,CSVLGLAGAKTDTQYF
NA,TRBV12-3/TRBV12-4,TRBJ2-7,few,TGTGCCAGCAGTTTGGGAAGGGACGAGCAGTACTTC,CASSLGRDEQYF
NA,TRBV19,TRBJ1-3,NA,TGTGCCAGTAGTATCTTCTTGAGCTCTGGAAACACCATATATTTT,CASSIFLSSGNTIYF
TRBD1,TRBV29-1,TRBJ2-5,NA,TGCAGCGTTGAAAGGAGACAGGGGCGGCAAGAGACCCAGTACTTC,CSVERRQGRQETQYF
NA,TRBV20-1,TRBJ1-1,NA,TGCAGTGCTAGACGGGTCAGATTGAACACTGAAGCTTTCTTT,CSARRVRLNTEAFF
NA,TRBV20-1,TRBJ2-5,NA,TGCAGTGCTAGAAGTCAGCTGTACCAAGAGACCCAGTACTTC,CSARSQLYQETQYF
NA,TRBV6-2/TRBV6-3,TRBJ2-2,NA,TGTGCCAGCAGCAGAGAGGGGGAGACCGGGGAGCTGTTTTTT,CASSREGETGELFF
TRBD2,TRBV18,TRBJ2-3,NA,TGTGCCAGCTCACCAAGACTTAGGCTAGCGGGAGATGATACGCAGTATTTT,CASSPRLRLAGDDTQYF
NA,TRBV11-2,TRBJ2-5,NA,TGTGCCAGCAGCTCCATCCCCCAAGACAACCAAGAGACCCAGTACTTC,CASSSIPQDNQETQYF
TRBD2,TRBV6-4,TRBJ2-7,NA,TGTGCCAGCAGTCAGACTAGCGGCCTCTCCTACGAGCAGTACTTC,CASSQTSGLSYEQYF
TRBD1,TRBV9,TRBJ2-5,NA,TGTGCCAGCAGCGTCCGGGACAGGGAACAAGAGACCCAGTACTTC,CASSVRDREQETQYF
TRBD1,TRBV20-1,TRBJ2-1,NA,TGCAGTGCTACCCCGGGACAGGGATTGTACAATGAGCAGTTCTTC,CSATPGQGLYNEQFF
NA,TRBV20-1,TRBJ2-7,NA,TGCAGTGCCCGGGCTGACTACGAGCAGTACTTC,CSARADYEQYF
NA,TRBV9,TRBJ1-1,NA,TGTGCCAGCAGCGTAGGGGATCTGGGGGGCACTGAAGCTTTCTTT,CASSVGDLGGTEAFF
NA,TRBV7-2,TRBJ2-1,NA,TGTGCCAGCGGGTCCTACAATGAGCAGTTCTTC,CASGSYNEQFF
TRBD1,TRBV27,TRBJ2-7,NA,TGTGCCAGCAGTTGGGGGACAGGGGGAGTCTACGAGCAGTACTTC,CASSWGTGGVYEQYF
NA,TRBV12-3/TRBV12-4,TRBJ2-7,once,TGTGCCAGCAGTTTCCTACAAGACTACGAGCAGTACTTC,CASSFLQDYEQYF
NA,TRBV13,TRBJ1-1,NA,TGTGCCAGCAGCTACCAGGGGTCCGGGGTATTGAACACTGAAGCTTTCTTT,CASSYQGSGVLNTEAFF
NA,TRBV7-8,TRBJ1-4,NA,TGTGCCAGCAGCTTAGATCGGACGGTTAATGAAAAACTGTTTTTT,CASSLDRTVNEKLFF
NA,TRBV2,TRBJ2-4,NA,TGTGCCAGCAGTCGGACCCTTGGGGACATTCAGTACTTC,CASSRTLGDIQYF
NA,TRBV12-3/TRBV12-4,TRBJ1-1,NA,TGTGCCAGCAGGACGGTCAGGGGTAACTTCGAAAACACTGAAGCTTTCTTT,CASRTVRGNFENTEAFF
TRBD1,TRBV29-1,TRBJ2-5,NA,TGCAGCGTGCCGGGGACAGACCAAGAGACCCAGTACTTC,CSVPGTDQETQYF
NA,TRBV19,TRBJ2-1,NA,TGTGCCAGTAGTATGGGGTTTGGTTACAATGAGCAGTTCTTC,CASSMGFGYNEQFF
NA,TRBV5-6,TRBJ1-1,NA,TGTGCCAGCAGCTTCATTCAGCAGTTCACTGAAGCTTTCTTT,CASSFIQQFTEAFF
TRBD1,TRBV9,TRBJ2-1,NA,TGTGCCAGCAGCCCCTCGGGTGGGACAGGGTTCGACAATGAGCAGTTCTTC,CASSPSGGTGFDNEQFF
NA,TRBV12-3/TRBV12-4,TRBJ1-2,once,TGTGCCAGCAGTCACCCGGGTGACGTCTATGGCTACACCTTC,CASSHPGDVYGYTF
NA,TRBV7-9,TRBJ1-2,NA,TGTGCCAGCAGCTTAGGACGAGGCAGTCCTAACTATGGCTACACCTTC,CASSLGRGSPNYGYTF
TRBD1,TRBV7-2,TRBJ1-1,few,TGTGCCAGCAGCCTCGGGACAGGGGCTGAAGCTTTCTTT,CASSLGTGAEAFF
TRBD2,TRBV4-2,TRBJ2-3,NA,TGTGCCAGCAGCCAGTCGTTAGCGGGAGGAGATACGCAGTATTTT,CASSQSLAGGDTQYF
NA,TRBV9,TRBJ1-6,NA,TGTGCCAGCAGCGTAGGGGTGGCTGATTCACCCCTCCACTTT,CASSVGVADSPLHF
NA,TRBV20-1,TRBJ2-3,once,TGCAGTGCTAGAGAGTACTCCGCGGTCAGGGCCGACACAGATACGCAGTATTTT,CSAREYSAVRADTDTQYF
TRBD2,TRBV13,TRBJ2-7,NA,TGTGCCAGCAGCTCAGAACGGACTAGCGGGGCACAGTACTTC,CASSSERTSGAQYF
NA,TRBV12-3/TRBV12-4,TRBJ2-2,NA,TGTGCCAGCAGGCTACAGGGATTGGGCACCGGGGAGCTGTTTTTT,CASRLQGLGTGELFF
NA,TRBV27,TRBJ2-5,NA,TGTGCCAGCAGTTTTCCTGGAGAGACCCAGTACTTC,CASSFPGETQYF
NA,TRBV12-3/TRBV12-4,TRBJ2-1,once,TGTGCCAGCAGTACTCAGGGGGGTGAGCAGTTCTTC,CASSTQGGEQFF
TRBD1,TRBV12-3/TRBV12-4,TRBJ2-6,NA,TGTGCCAGTAATCTCCGGGACAGGGGGCCTGGGGCCAACGTCCTGACTTTC,CASNLRDRGPGANVLTF
NA,TRBV28,TRBJ2-5,once,TGTGCCAGCAGGAATTACCCGGTCCAAGAGACCCAGTACTTC,CASRNYPVQETQYF
TRBD1,TRBV7-8,TRBJ2-1,once,TGTGCCAGCAGCGGCCGGGACAGGGAATACAATGAGCAGTTCTTC,CASSGRDREYNEQFF
TRBD2,TRBV18,TRBJ2-3,NA,TGTGCCAGCTCACTCCGGACTAGCGGGGTATACACAGATACGCAGTATTTT,CASSLRTSGVYTDTQYF
TRBD2,TRBV9,TRBJ2-2,NA,TGTGCCAGCAGGGCCGGGACTAGCGTCGGCGGGGAGCTGTTTTTT,CASRAGTSVGGELFF
TRBD1,TRBV30,TRBJ1-3,NA,TGTGCCTGGAGACTCCGGACAGGAAGAAGAAACACCATATATTTT,CAWRLRTGRRNTIYF
NA,TRBV30,TRBJ1-4,NA,TGTGCCTGGACGACGGGTGCTAATGAAAAACTGTTTTTT,CAWTTGANEKLFF
NA,TRBV20-1,TRBJ2-1,once,TGCAGTGCTAGAGGGCGCTACAATGAGCAGTTCTTC,CSARGRYNEQFF
TRBD1,TRBV6-2/TRBV6-3,TRBJ2-1,NA,TGTGCCAGCAGCAAGGGACAGGGATACAATGAGCAGTTCTTC,CASSKGQGYNEQFF
TRBD1,TRBV4-3,TRBJ1-1,NA,TGCGCCAGCAGCCAAGATCGGGTGGACAGGTCTTACACTGAAGCTTTCTTT,CASSQDRVDRSYTEAFF
NA,TRBV29-1,TRBJ2-7,NA,TGCAGCGTTGGGGGGAAAAGCTACGAGCAGTACTTC,CSVGGKSYEQYF
TRBD2,TRBV28,TRBJ2-1,NA,TGTGCCAGCAGCCCGCCGTGGGCTAGCGGGAGGGGCAATGAGCAGTTCTTC,CASSPPWASGRGNEQFF
TRBD2,TRBV6-4,TRBJ2-2,NA,TGTGCCAGCAGTGATGGGACTAGAGACACCGGGGAGCTGTTTTTT,CASSDGTRDTGELFF